These 24 T cell receptor beta chains came from one sample sequenced in a study of regulatory dendritic cells for organ transplantation. CFSE-labeled sorted T cells met regulatory or mature dendritic cells for four to five days. Their cognate antigens are unknown. Libraries were prepared by immunoSEQ multiplex PCR; TCRdb keeps only in-frame clonotypes and omits some of them. The profile shows 20,000 to 25,000 clones, around 85% of them singletons. The sample was naive CD4+ T cells from blood cultured with regulatory dendritic cells. Specified subset: CD45RA+ naive T cells. These receptor sequences come from a human donor in good health.

The rearrangement uses TRBV5-5 and TRBJ1-1; D gene uncertain. Trimming pared 3 bases from V and 2 bases from J, leaving 8 bases between. The CDR3 runs to 13 residues. Germline-derived CDR1 and CDR2 are SGHKS and YYEKEE (reference sequence). The CDR3 sequence is CASSSTVNTEAFF. The CDR3 DNA reads TGTGCCAGCAGCTCGACGGTAAACACTGAAGCTTTCTTT.

The rearrangement joins TRBV28 to TRBJ2-1; D may match TRBD1 or TRBD2 (5 bases each). V was shortened by 5 bases and J by 0 bases, with 17 bases between the two germline ends. Germline V CDR1 and CDR2: MDHEN, SYDVKM. This CDR3 has 17 amino acids. CDR3 DNA: TGTGCCAGCAGTGACGATTACGAGGGGAGCTCCTACAATGAGCAGTTCTTC. Protein sequence: CASSDDYEGSSYNEQFF.

The rearrangement links TRBV7-2 to TRBJ1-3, with 8 bases matching TRBD1. CDR3 length equals 17 residues. Germline V gives CDR1 SGHTA, CDR2 FQGNSA. V lost 4 bases and J lost 4; bases outside the gene matches: 12. The CDR3 protein is CASSSFGPRGLGNTIYF. CDR3 bases: TGTGCCAGCAGCTCATTCGGTCCCAGGGGGCTGGGAAACACCATATATTTT.

This rearrangement joins TRBV28 to TRBJ2-7, with D unclear. CDR1 MDHEN and CDR2 SYDVKM come from the germline V gene. CDR3 length: 13 amino acids. V lost 11 bases to trimming and J lost 0 bases, with 14 bases between them. CDR3 bases: TGTGCCTCATTTGATCGATCCTCCTACGAGCAGTACTTC. Its translation is CASFDRSSYEQYF.

The CDR3 loop is CASSYRQGGSETQYF. CDR3 DNA sequence: TGTGCCAGCAGTTACCGACAGGGAGGATCGGAGACCCAGTACTTC. The chain carries TRBV6-6 and TRBJ2-5; TRBD1 might be the D (7 bases). The CDR3 covers 15 residues. Germline V gives CDR1 MNHNY, CDR2 SVGAGI (reference sequence). Trimming removed 2 bases from V and 5 bases from J, with 15 bases in between.

This chain uses TRBV7-2 with TRBJ1-5; tentative D call: TRBD1 (5 bases). Germline V gene sequence: CDR1 SGHTA, CDR2 FQGNSA. Trimming took 5 bases from V and 6 from J, leaving 17 bases between them. The CDR3 consists of 15 residues. The CDR3 is CASSPRWGVSQPQHF. The CDR3 DNA is TGTGCCAGCAGCCCACGGTGGGGGGTGAGTCAGCCCCAGCATTTT.

V is TRBV20-1 and J is TRBJ2-1; D is unresolved. This CDR3 comprises 10 residues. The V end was cut by 6 bases, the J end by 12 bases, with 12 bases between. Germline CDR1 reads DFQATT; CDR2 reads SNEGSKA (reference sequence). The CDR3 coding sequence is TGCAGTGCCCCCAGACGGTTGCAGTTCTTC. It codes for CSAPRRLQFF.

The rearrangement links TRBV5-5 to TRBJ1-3; the D is unclear. The length of the CDR3 is 16 residues. V lost 4 bases and J lost 1, with 15 bases in between. Germline values: CDR1 SGHKS, CDR2 YYEKEE (reference sequence). The chain's CDR3 is CASSPRTGTSGNTIYF. The DNA of the CDR3 is TGTGCCAGCAGCCCCCGGACCGGAACATCTGGAAACACCATATATTTT.

The chain employs TRBV9 and TRBJ2-3; 10 bases agree with TRBD2. The CDR3 length is 17 residues. The V and J ends lost 1 base and 0 bases, in that order; junction bases with no gene match: 5. CDR1 is SGDLS, CDR2 YYNGEE, per germline. The CDR3 spells CASSVLAGAQSTDTQYF. In nucleotides, the CDR3 is TGTGCCAGCAGCGTACTAGCGGGGGCCCAAAGCACAGATACGCAGTATTTT.

By proportion, this clone is medium-sized. The V and J genes are TRBV18 and TRBJ2-7; a possible D gene is TRBD1 (8 bases). CDR3 length: 14 amino acids. Germline CDR1 is KGHSH and CDR2 is LQKENI. Deletions cut 3 bases from V and 12 bases from J, with 21 bases between. The CDR3 DNA sequence: TGTGCCAGCTCACCGCGGGGGACAGGAGAGTTATGGTACTTC. Translating it yields CASSPRGTGELWYF.

V usage is TRBV4-1 and J usage is TRBJ2-7; 11 bases line up with TRBD2. This CDR3 spans 17 amino acids. After removal of 1 base from V and 0 bases from J, the junction contained 5 bases not matched to a gene. Germline assignment: CDR1 MGHRA and CDR2 YSYEKL. CDR3 in amino acids: CASSQVLAGVPSYEQYF. The DNA for the CDR3 is TGCGCCAGCAGCCAAGTACTAGCGGGAGTCCCCTCCTACGAGCAGTACTTC.

The chain recombines TRBV2 with TRBJ2-7; D is unresolved. Looked up from germline, CDR1 is SNHLY and CDR2 is FYNNEI. The germline V and J ends were trimmed by 7 bases and 2 bases, with 9 bases remaining between them. The CDR3 runs to 12 residues. The CDR3, as DNA: TGTGCCAGCAAGGGCCAAACCTACGAGCAGTACTTC. Protein: CASKGQTYEQYF.

This chain links TRBV7-9 with TRBJ1-2; 8 nucleotides agree with TRBD1. The V gene end was trimmed by 4 bases and the J gene end by 4 bases; junction bases not matched to a gene: 5. Germline CDR1 reads SEHNR; CDR2 reads FQNEAQ (reference sequence). The CDR3 totals 14 residues. The CDR3 DNA is TGTGCCAGCAGCTACGACAGGGGCTTCTATGGCTACACCTTC. Translation gives CASSYDRGFYGYTF. Full variable domain (missing parts from reference TRBV7-9 and TRBJ1-2): DTGVSQNPRHKITKRGQNVTFRCDPISEHNRLYWYRQTLGQGPEFLTYFQNEAQLEKSRLLSDRFSAERPKGSFSTLEIQRTEQGDSAMYLCASSYDRGFYGYTFGSGTRLTVV.

The CDR3 DNA reads as TGTGCCAGCAGCTTAGCTCCGACAGGAGTCTATAATTCACCCCTCCACTTT. Protein sequence: CASSLAPTGVYNSPLHF. The rearrangement links TRBV7-6 to TRBJ1-6, with D possibly being TRBD1 (6 bases). V dropped 0 bases and J dropped 3 bases, with 12 bases sitting between them. The CDR3 sequence is 17 residues long. CDR1 is SGHVS and CDR2 is FNYEAQ in the germline V gene.

The CDR3 DNA reads TGCGCCAGCAGCCAAGATAGGGCGCTCAACAATGAGCAGTTCTTC. This gives the protein CASSQDRALNNEQFF. V is TRBV4-3 and J is TRBJ2-1; D gene uncertain. The V and J ends lost 0 bases and 5 bases respectively, with 11 bases between them. This CDR3 is built from 15 residues. Germline assignment: CDR1 LGHNA and CDR2 YSLEER.

Of note for this clone: The final CDR3 position lacks the conserved phenylalanine or tryptophan, pointing to a likely read error. The chain has TRBV13 and TRBJ2-7, with 13 positions matching TRBD2. There are 16 residues in the CDR3. The junction had 8 bases not matched to a gene; V was cut back by 4 bases and J by 5 bases. Germline V gene sequence: CDR1 PRHDT, CDR2 FYEKMQ (reference sequence). CDR3 nucleotide sequence: TGTGCCAGCAGCTGGCCGGGACTAGCGGGACCGAACGAGCAGTACCTC. Its protein is CASSWPGLAGPNEQYL.

The chain combines TRBV15 with TRBJ2-7; D unresolved. The V and J ends lost 0 bases and 2 bases respectively, with 11 bases between them. The CDR3 sequence is 15 residues long. Germline lookup yields CDR1 LNHNV and CDR2 YYDKDF (reference sequence). CDR3 loop: CATSRESSIAYEQYF. The CDR3 DNA reads TGTGCCACCAGCAGAGAGAGCAGTATAGCCTACGAGCAGTACTTC.

The chain links TRBV2 to TRBJ2-3; either TRBD1 or TRBD2 may fit D (5 bases each). The CDR3 loop spans 15 amino acids. Trimming took off 6 bases at V and 2 bases at J, with 15 bases between the two ends. Per the germline V gene, CDR1 is SNHLY and CDR2 is FYNNEI. The CDR3 loop reads CASSREGSFTDTQYF. CDR3 in DNA: TGTGCCAGCAGCCGCGAGGGGAGCTTCACAGATACGCAGTATTTT.

This clone was observed a few times. The chain recombines TRBV2 with TRBJ2-7; a possible D gene is TRBD2 (5 bases). V lost 6 bases, J lost 5 bases, and 8 bases lay in between. The CDR3 has 11 amino acids. The germline V gene has CDR1 SNHLY and CDR2 FYNNEI. The chain's CDR3 is CASSVEDEQYF. The CDR3 nucleotides read TGTGCCAGCAGCGTGGAGGACGAGCAGTACTTC.

The chain combines TRBV18 with TRBJ2-2; D may match TRBD1 or TRBD2 (5 bases each). Germline CDR1 KGHSH, CDR2 LQKENI. Trimming pared 0 bases from V and 6 bases from J, leaving 5 bases between. The CDR3 length is 13 residues. The CDR3 region is CASSPPGAGELFF. The CDR3 region has the DNA TGTGCCAGCTCACCACCGGGGGCCGGGGAGCTGTTTTTT.

The chain recombines TRBV11-3 with TRBJ2-3; tentative D call: TRBD2 (7 bases). Trimming pared 4 bases from V and 0 bases from J, leaving 11 bases between. The germline CDR1 and CDR2 sequences are SGHNT and YENEEA. The CDR3 consists of 15 residues. The CDR3 sequence: CASSSGGPSTDTQYF. DNA for the CDR3: TGTGCCAGCAGCTCGGGGGGCCCTAGCACAGATACGCAGTATTTT.

The gene calls are TRBV4-1 and TRBJ2-7, with D possibly matching TRBD1 (6 bases). Trimming took 0 bases from V and 5 from J, leaving 11 bases between them. This CDR3 comprises 14 residues. CDR1 is MGHRA and CDR2 is YSYEKL in the germline V gene. CDR3 in amino acids: CASSQERQEDEQYF. The CDR3 DNA reads TGCGCCAGCAGCCAAGAACGACAGGAGGACGAGCAGTACTTC.

V gene TRBV18 combines with J gene TRBJ2-2, with TRBD1 identical over 7 bases. Germline V lookup: CDR1 KGHSH, CDR2 LQKENI. The CDR3 is 20 amino acids. With V trimmed by 0 bases and J by 5 bases, 18 bases remained unmatched. This CDR3 reads CASSPPSDRDLTPRTGELFF. In DNA, the CDR3 is TGTGCCAGCTCACCACCAAGTGACAGGGACCTTACCCCAAGGACCGGGGAGCTGTTTTTT.

Only a few counts were recorded for this clone. The CDR3: CASSNDCQPQHF. CDR3 sequence (DNA): TGTGCCAGCAGCAATGATTGTCAGCCCCAGCATTTT. The chain has TRBV21-1 and TRBJ1-5. TRBV21-1 is assigned pseudogene status. The CDR3 has 12 amino acids.